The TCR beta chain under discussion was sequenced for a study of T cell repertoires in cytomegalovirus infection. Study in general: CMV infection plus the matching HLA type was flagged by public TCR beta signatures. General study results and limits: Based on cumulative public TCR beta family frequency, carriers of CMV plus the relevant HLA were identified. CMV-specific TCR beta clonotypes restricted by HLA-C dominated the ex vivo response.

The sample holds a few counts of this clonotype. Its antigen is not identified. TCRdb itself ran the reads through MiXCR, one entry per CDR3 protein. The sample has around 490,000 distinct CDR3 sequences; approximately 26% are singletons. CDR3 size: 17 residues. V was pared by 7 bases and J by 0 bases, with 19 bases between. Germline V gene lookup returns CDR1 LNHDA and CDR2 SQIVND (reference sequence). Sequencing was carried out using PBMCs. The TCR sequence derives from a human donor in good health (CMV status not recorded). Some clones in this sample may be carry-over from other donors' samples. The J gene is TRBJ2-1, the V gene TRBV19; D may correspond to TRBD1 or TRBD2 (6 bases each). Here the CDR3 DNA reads TGTGCCAGTACCCTTTTCGGGGGCGGTGCCTCCTACAATGAGCAGTTCTTC. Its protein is CASTLFGGGASYNEQFF.